Here is one T cell receptor (beta chain) with its context. Its antigen is as yet unknown. This sample is part of a study of persistence of HIV-infected CD4 T cells. General study results and limits: TCR oligoclonality correlated with proviral oligoclonality in the same sorted populations.

Overlapping HIV-1 Gag 15-mer peptides at about 1 ug per peptide per mL were used. Memory cells lacking CD40L and CD69 with high CD45RO were sorted. Plasma HIV-1 RNA stayed below 50 copies/mL for at least 4 years. Sequencing used immunoSEQ version 4 in survey mode. Repertoires were generated with immunoSEQ multiplex PCR, while TCRdb's copy carries only in-frame clones and drops some. This table holds around 39,000 clones, around four fifths found once. The sequencing here drew on cultured CD4+ T cells from PBMCs, taken from a patient who received antiretroviral therapy. This clonotype was obtained from an adult with HIV. The donor label of this sample is uncertain.

CDR3 sequence reads: CASSFRASNEQFF. The CDR3 DNA reads as TGTGCCAGCAGTTTTAGGGCAAGCAATGAGCAGTTCTTC. The V and J genes are TRBV27 and TRBJ2-1; D remains ambiguous. The CDR3 loop spans 13 amino acids. The V end lost 3 bases, the J end lost 6 bases, and 9 bases lay between the germline ends. The germline V gene encodes CDR1 MNHEY and CDR2 SMNVEV (reference sequence).